A selection of T cell receptor beta chains follows, all from one sample in a study of cytomegalovirus exposure and HLA in healthy donors. Sequencing was performed with immunoSEQ multiplex PCR; in TCRdb, only in-frame clones are kept and a portion is missing. The sample has about 140,000 clones; around 80% are singletons. Sequencing was carried out using PBMCs. Source of these receptors: a man aged 35-49 years in good health and CMV-seronegative. The CDR3 runs from the conserved cysteine through the conserved F or W. D genes are given only for firm matches. A clone size is listed for some rows: how often the clone was seen (once, few, many), or a class if it is expanded.

V gene: TRBV27; D gene: .; J gene: TRBJ1-1; clone size: .; CDR3 protein: CASAGGLGGSEAFF; CDR3 DNA: TGTGCCAGCGCAGGAGGTTTGGGGGGGAGTGAAGCTTTCTTT
V gene: TRBV18; D gene: TRBD2; J gene: TRBJ2-5; clone size: .; CDR3 protein: CASSPSVVSGGPKTQYF; CDR3 DNA: TGTGCCAGCTCACCATCGGTCGTTAGCGGGGGGCCAAAGACCCAGTACTTC
V gene: TRBV6-5; D gene: TRBD2; J gene: TRBJ2-3; clone size: .; CDR3 protein: CASSSRTSYTDTQYF; CDR3 DNA: TGTGCCAGCAGTTCCCGGACTAGCTACACAGATACGCAGTATTTT
V gene: TRBV7-9; D gene: .; J gene: TRBJ2-3; clone size: .; CDR3 protein: CSSSLVEAAGKDTQYF; CDR3 DNA: TGTTCCAGCAGCTTAGTTGAGGCGGCGGGTAAGGATACGCAGTATTTT
V gene: TRBV6-5; D gene: .; J gene: TRBJ2-3; clone size: .; CDR3 protein: CASSYDREQDTQYF; CDR3 DNA: TGTGCCAGCAGTTACGACCGGGAACAAGATACGCAGTATTTT
V gene: TRBV7-6; D gene: TRBD2; J gene: TRBJ2-1; clone size: .; CDR3 protein: CASSPFWLAGEGSYNEQFF; CDR3 DNA: TGTGCCAGCAGCCCCTTTTGGCTAGCGGGAGAAGGGTCCTACAATGAGCAGTTCTTC
V gene: TRBV4-2; D gene: TRBD2; J gene: TRBJ2-3; clone size: .; CDR3 protein: CASSQGPAGGGTDTQYF; CDR3 DNA: TGTGCCAGCAGCCAAGGCCCAGCGGGGGGAGGCACAGATACGCAGTATTTT
V gene: TRBV7-2; D gene: .; J gene: TRBJ1-4; clone size: .; CDR3 protein: CASSLASAALTNEKLFF; CDR3 DNA: TGTGCCAGCAGCTTAGCTTCGGCAGCGCTTACTAATGAAAAACTGTTTTTT
V gene: TRBV4-2; D gene: TRBD1; J gene: TRBJ1-2; clone size: few; CDR3 protein: CASSPEAQGALGYTF; CDR3 DNA: TGTGCCAGCAGCCCCGAGGCACAGGGGGCTTTGGGCTACACCTTC
V gene: TRBV28; D gene: TRBD2; J gene: TRBJ2-1; clone size: .; CDR3 protein: CASSFGLAGLNEQFF; CDR3 DNA: TGTGCCAGCAGTTTTGGGCTAGCGGGGCTCAATGAGCAGTTCTTC
V gene: TRBV19; D gene: .; J gene: TRBJ2-1; clone size: .; CDR3 protein: CASSTRWTKSSYNEQFF; CDR3 DNA: TGTGCCAGTAGTACTAGATGGACAAAGAGCTCCTACAATGAGCAGTTCTTC
V gene: TRBV6-1; D gene: .; J gene: TRBJ1-4; clone size: .; CDR3 protein: CASSTGLTSNEKLFF; CDR3 DNA: TGTGCCAGCAGCACAGGTCTTACCTCTAATGAAAAACTGTTTTTT
V gene: TRBV29-1; D gene: TRBD2; J gene: TRBJ2-1; clone size: .; CDR3 protein: CSVEVGLAGNGEQFF; CDR3 DNA: TGCAGCGTTGAAGTAGGACTAGCGGGAAACGGTGAGCAGTTCTTC
V gene: TRBV7-8; D gene: TRBD2; J gene: TRBJ2-7; clone size: .; CDR3 protein: CASSLSGVGNEQYF; CDR3 DNA: TGTGCCAGCAGCTTGAGCGGGGTGGGCAACGAGCAGTACTTC
V gene: TRBV7-7; D gene: TRBD2; J gene: TRBJ2-3; clone size: .; CDR3 protein: CASSPWTSGGAADTQYF; CDR3 DNA: TGTGCCAGCAGCCCTTGGACTAGCGGGGGGGCGGCAGATACGCAGTATTTT
V gene: TRBV2; D gene: TRBD1; J gene: TRBJ1-4; clone size: .; CDR3 protein: CASKSYQGASEKLFF; CDR3 DNA: TGTGCCAGCAAAAGCTACCAGGGGGCGTCTGAAAAACTGTTTTTT
V gene: TRBV5-6; D gene: .; J gene: TRBJ2-7; clone size: .; CDR3 protein: CASSLSSYEQYF; CDR3 DNA: TGTGCCAGCAGCCTTAGCTCCTACGAGCAGTACTTC
V gene: TRBV28; D gene: TRBD1; J gene: TRBJ2-2; clone size: few; CDR3 protein: CASSYIPGQGGRAADGELFF; CDR3 DNA: TGTGCCAGCAGTTACATACCGGGACAGGGTGGGCGGGCGGCGGACGGGGAGCTGTTTTTT
V gene: TRBV14; D gene: .; J gene: TRBJ2-7; clone size: .; CDR3 protein: CASSQDPGTYEQYF; CDR3 DNA: TGTGCCAGCAGCCAAGACCCCGGGACCTACGAGCAGTACTTC
V gene: TRBV5-4; D gene: TRBD2; J gene: TRBJ2-7; clone size: .; CDR3 protein: CASSLAGAGGDYEQYF; CDR3 DNA: TGTGCCAGCAGCTTGGCTGGAGCGGGAGGTGACTACGAGCAGTACTTC
V gene: TRBV19; D gene: TRBD1; J gene: TRBJ1-2; clone size: .; CDR3 protein: CASTPTGDGAYGYTF; CDR3 DNA: TGTGCCAGTACCCCGACAGGGGATGGCGCCTATGGCTACACCTTC
V gene: TRBV5-1; D gene: TRBD2; J gene: TRBJ2-3; clone size: .; CDR3 protein: CASSSAGTSGPTDTQYF; CDR3 DNA: TGCGCCAGCAGCTCCGCTGGGACTAGCGGTCCGACAGATACGCAGTATTTT
V gene: TRBV11-2; D gene: .; J gene: TRBJ2-7; clone size: .; CDR3 protein: CASSLLIAVASFSGEQYF; CDR3 DNA: TGTGCCAGCAGCTTACTTATCGCGGTAGCGAGCTTTTCGGGGGAGCAGTACTTC
V gene: TRBV27; D gene: TRBD1; J gene: TRBJ2-7; clone size: .; CDR3 protein: CASRPGQGFYEQYF; CDR3 DNA: TGTGCCAGCAGGCCGGGACAGGGGTTCTACGAGCAGTACTTC
V gene: TRBV2; D gene: .; J gene: TRBJ2-2; clone size: .; CDR3 protein: CASGYRDPNTGELFF; CDR3 DNA: TGTGCCAGCGGTTACAGGGACCCTAACACCGGGGAGCTGTTTTTT
V gene: TRBV19; D gene: .; J gene: TRBJ2-3; clone size: .; CDR3 protein: CASSIVGLATDTQYF; CDR3 DNA: TGTGCCAGTAGTATTGTCGGCCTAGCCACAGATACGCAGTATTTT
V gene: TRBV18; D gene: .; J gene: TRBJ2-5; clone size: .; CDR3 protein: CASSPPASWQETQYF; CDR3 DNA: TGTGCCAGCTCACCCCCGGCTAGCTGGCAAGAGACCCAGTACTTC
V gene: TRBV27; D gene: .; J gene: TRBJ1-2; clone size: few; CDR3 protein: CASSAGDMNLGYTF; CDR3 DNA: TGTGCCAGCAGTGCGGGGGACATGAACCTTGGCTACACCTTC
V gene: TRBV11-2; D gene: TRBD2; J gene: TRBJ2-4; clone size: few; CDR3 protein: CASSAPTGLAVLAKNIQYF; CDR3 DNA: TGTGCCAGCAGCGCCCCTACGGGACTAGCGGTTCTAGCCAAAAACATTCAGTACTTC
V gene: TRBV19; D gene: .; J gene: TRBJ2-7; clone size: .; CDR3 protein: CASSMNQDSYEQYF; CDR3 DNA: TGTGCCAGTAGTATGAACCAGGACTCCTACGAGCAGTACTTC
V gene: TRBV6-5; D gene: TRBD1; J gene: TRBJ2-7; clone size: .; CDR3 protein: CASRVLDRSSYEQYF; CDR3 DNA: TGTGCCAGCAGAGTTTTGGACAGGTCCTCCTACGAGCAGTACTTC
V gene: TRBV5-8; D gene: .; J gene: TRBJ1-1; clone size: .; CDR3 protein: CASATGWDTEAFF; CDR3 DNA: TGTGCCAGTGCGACAGGTTGGGACACTGAAGCTTTCTTT
V gene: TRBV7-2; D gene: TRBD1; J gene: TRBJ2-7; clone size: once; CDR3 protein: CASLDRNSYEQYF; CDR3 DNA: TGTGCCAGCTTGGACAGGAACTCCTACGAGCAGTACTTC
V gene: TRBV28; D gene: TRBD2; J gene: TRBJ2-5; clone size: .; CDR3 protein: CASSSPLGGRGGETQYF; CDR3 DNA: TGTGCCAGCAGTTCTCCCCTGGGTGGGCGGGGGGGAGAGACCCAGTACTTC
V gene: TRBV27; D gene: TRBD1; J gene: TRBJ2-2; clone size: .; CDR3 protein: CASSWTGAPNTGELFF; CDR3 DNA: TGTGCCAGCAGCTGGACAGGGGCGCCTAACACCGGGGAGCTGTTTTTT
V gene: TRBV10-3; D gene: TRBD1; J gene: TRBJ2-7; clone size: few; CDR3 protein: CAIGVDRGAYEQYF; CDR3 DNA: TGTGCCATCGGGGTAGACAGGGGGGCCTACGAGCAGTACTTC
V gene: TRBV18; D gene: TRBD1; J gene: TRBJ2-6; clone size: few; CDR3 protein: CASSPPPGTGAGANVLTF; CDR3 DNA: TGTGCCAGCTCACCTCCACCCGGGACAGGGGCTGGGGCCAACGTCCTGACTTTC
V gene: TRBV15; D gene: TRBD2; J gene: TRBJ2-7; clone size: .; CDR3 protein: CATGLAGGYSYEQYF; CDR3 DNA: TGTGCCACCGGCCTAGCGGGAGGGTACTCCTACGAGCAGTACTTC
V gene: TRBV4-1; D gene: .; J gene: TRBJ2-7; clone size: .; CDR3 protein: CASSLNSQNSYEQYF; CDR3 DNA: TGCGCCAGCAGCCTGAATTCCCAAAACTCCTACGAGCAGTACTTC
V gene: TRBV30; D gene: TRBD2; J gene: TRBJ2-2; clone size: .; CDR3 protein: CAWSVSGSVGGELFF; CDR3 DNA: TGTGCCTGGAGTGTCAGCGGGAGCGTTGGCGGGGAGCTGTTTTTT
V gene: TRBV29-1; D gene: TRBD2; J gene: TRBJ2-3; clone size: .; CDR3 protein: CSVERTSGSASTDTQYF; CDR3 DNA: TGCAGCGTTGAACGGACTAGCGGGAGTGCTAGCACAGATACGCAGTATTTT
V gene: TRBV27; D gene: TRBD1; J gene: TRBJ1-5; clone size: few; CDR3 protein: CDKMGQLNQPQHF; CDR3 DNA: TGTGACAAGATGGGACAGTTGAATCAGCCCCAGCATTTT